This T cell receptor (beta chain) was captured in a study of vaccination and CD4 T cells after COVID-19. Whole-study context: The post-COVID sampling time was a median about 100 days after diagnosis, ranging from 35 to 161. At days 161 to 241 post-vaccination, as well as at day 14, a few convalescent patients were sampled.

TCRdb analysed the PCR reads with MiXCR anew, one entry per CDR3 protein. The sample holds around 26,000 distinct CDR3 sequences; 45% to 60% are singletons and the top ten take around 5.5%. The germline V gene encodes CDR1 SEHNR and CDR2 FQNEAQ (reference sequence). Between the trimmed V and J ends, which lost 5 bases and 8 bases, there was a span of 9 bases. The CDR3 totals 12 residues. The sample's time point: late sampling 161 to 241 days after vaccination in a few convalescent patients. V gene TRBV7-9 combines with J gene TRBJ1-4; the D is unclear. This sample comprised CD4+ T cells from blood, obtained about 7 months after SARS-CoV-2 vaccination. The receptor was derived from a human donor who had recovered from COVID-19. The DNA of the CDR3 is TGTGCCAGCAGCCCGACAAGGGAAAAACTGTTTTTT. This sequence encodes CASSPTREKLFF.